One sample yielded the 27 T cell receptor beta chains listed below, sequenced in a study of CD8+CD57+ T cells in acquired aplastic anemia. Patients selected for sequencing had displayed CD8+CD57+ cell expansion by flow cytometry. Genomic DNA served as template for TCR beta VDJ and CDR3 profiling. TCRdb reprocessed the reads via MiXCR and lists one record per CDR3 protein. The repertoire includes roughly 200,000 distinct CDR3 sequences, 65% of them detected once, and roughly three fifths sits in the top ten. Material: sorted CD4+, CD8+, or CD8+CD57+ T cells (not recorded which) from PBMCs. The receptors derive from a human donor with aplastic anemia.

In this sample, this clonotype turned up once. The chain carries TRBV27 and TRBJ2-7; 10 bases map to TRBD2. The germline gives CDR1 MNHEY, CDR2 SMNVEV (reference sequence). J was trimmed by 2 bases and V by 5 bases; bases with no gene match: 6. This CDR3 spans 15 amino acids. CDR3 sequence reads: CASSVLAGPAYEQYF. The CDR3 DNA reads as TGTGCCAGCAGTGTACTAGCGGGACCCGCCTACGAGCAGTACTTC.

The chain has TRBV19 and TRBJ1-3; no definite D call. This CDR3 spans 15 amino acids. Germline V gene sequence: CDR1 LNHDA, CDR2 SQIVND (reference sequence). Trimming took 5 bases from V and 0 from J, leaving 11 bases between them. The CDR3 DNA follows: TGTGCCAGTAGTTCCTGGGTCAGCTCTGGAAACACCATATATTTT. It is translated as CASSSWVSSGNTIYF.

This clonotype was counted many times. This chain uses TRBV4-1 with TRBJ2-7; D gene uncertain. The CDR3 extends over 14 amino acids. From germline, CDR1 is MGHRA and CDR2 YSYEKL. V lost 0 bases to trimming and J lost 6 bases, with 12 bases between them. The CDR3 loop reads CASSQDPLGPEQYF. CDR3 DNA sequence: TGCGCCAGCAGCCAAGATCCTTTAGGGCCCGAGCAGTACTTC.

Only a few counts were recorded for this clonotype. The CDR3: CASCNQQGDPLHF. DNA of the CDR3: TGTGCCAGCTGCAACCAACAGGGAGATCCCCTCCACTTT. V usage is TRBV7-4 and J usage is TRBJ1-6; D is perhaps TRBD1 (6 bases). V was shortened by 8 bases and J by 13 bases, with 18 bases between the two germline ends. Per germline, CDR1 SGHVT and CDR2 SQSDAQ. CDR3 length: 13 residues. Using reference TRBV7-4 and TRBJ1-6 for the parts outside the CDR3, the full variable domain is GAGVSQSPRYKVAKRGRDVALRCDSISGHVTLYWYRQTLGQGSEVLTYSQSDAQRDKSGRPSGRFSAERPERSVSTLKIQRTEQGDSAVYLCASCNQQGDPLHFGNGTRLTVT.

The chain combines TRBV5-6 with TRBJ2-5; no definite D call. CDR1 is SGHDT and CDR2 is YYEEEE in the germline V gene. This CDR3 spans 13 amino acids. The V end lost 2 bases, the J end lost 5 bases, and 10 bases lay between the germline ends. In DNA form, the CDR3 reads TGTGCCAGCAGCTTATTGGCCTACGAGACCCAGTACTTC. Translated: CASSLLAYETQYF. Together with reference TRBV5-6 and TRBJ2-5, the CDR3 gives the full variable domain: DAGVTQSPTHLIKTRGQQVTLRCSPKSGHDTVSWYQQALGQGPQFIFQYYEEEERQRGNFPDRFSGHQFPNYSSELNVNALLLGDSALYLCASSLLAYETQYFGPGTRLLVL.

J is TRBJ2-6 and V is TRBV14, with D perhaps TRBD1 or TRBD2 (6 bases each). Germline V gives CDR1 SGHDN, CDR2 FVKESK. V gave up 7 bases and J gave up 2 bases, with 18 bases separating them. The CDR3 spans 17 residues. CDR3 amino acids: CASTNGGMGAGANVLTF. The CDR3 DNA is TGTGCCAGCACCAACGGGGGCATGGGAGCTGGGGCCAACGTCCTGACTTTC.

V usage is TRBV19 and J usage is TRBJ2-7; 11 nucleotides line up with TRBD2. This CDR3 has 16 residues. V shed 4 bases, J shed 6 bases, and the junction held 11 bases outside the gene matches. In germline, CDR1 is LNHDA, CDR2 SQIVND (reference sequence). The CDR3 loop reads CASSSASTSGAPEQYF. CDR3 sequence (DNA): TGTGCCAGTAGTAGCGCCTCGACTAGCGGGGCCCCCGAGCAGTACTTC.

The gene calls are TRBV12-3 or TRBV12-4 and TRBJ2-7; 8 nucleotides align to TRBD1. The trim removed 6 bases at V and 7 bases at J, leaving 8 bases unmatched. The CDR3 contains 13 residues. CDR3: CASSWDRSLEQYF. The CDR3 DNA follows: TGTGCCAGCAGCTGGGACAGGTCTCTTGAGCAGTACTTC.

As concerns this clonotype: One end of the junction does not line up with germline, which may come from a read error. This chain connects TRBV9 to TRBJ2-2; maybe TRBD2 (7 bases). Germline values: CDR1 SGDLS, CDR2 YYNGEE. There are 15 residues in the CDR3. For the CDR3, the DNA is TGTGCCAGATCCCCTTCGGGGGGACACACCGGAGAGCTGTTTTTT. Translated: CARSPSGGHTGELFF.

Concerning this clonotype: An end of the junction does not agree with germline; a read error may underlie this. The V gene is TRBV7-2, the J gene TRBJ1-1; perhaps TRBD1 as D (5 bases). The CDR3 contains 13 residues. Germline V gives CDR1 SGHTA, CDR2 FQGNSA. CDR3 sequence (DNA): TGTGCCAGCAGCTCCGAGTGGGGCGCTGAAGCCTTCTTT. This translates into CASSSEWGAEAFF.

This clonotype occurred a few times. The V gene is TRBV25-1, the J gene TRBJ2-3; D perhaps matches TRBD1 (5 bases). Looked up from germline, CDR1 is MGHDK and CDR2 is SYGVNS. V was clipped by 4 bases and J by 2 bases, with 13 bases between them. The CDR3 runs to 15 residues. CDR3 sequence: CASSGAWGLTDTQYF. For the CDR3, the DNA is TGTGCCAGCAGTGGTGCTTGGGGCCTCACAGATACGCAGTATTTT.

Written as DNA, the CDR3 is TGCGCCAGCAGCTTGGGTCACGCGGGGAGCTCCTACAATGAGCAGTTCTTC. Its translation: CASSLGHAGSSYNEQFF. The chain couples TRBV5-1 to TRBJ2-1, with a possible D match to TRBD2 (6 bases). Germline lookup yields CDR1 SGHRS and CDR2 YFSETQ. V lost 0 bases, J lost 0 bases, and 13 bases lay in between. CDR3 length equals 17 residues. Based on the CDR3 plus reference TRBV5-1 and TRBJ2-1, the full variable domain is KAGVTQTPRYLIKTRGQQVTLSCSPISGHRSVSWYQQTPGQGLQFLFEYFSETQRNKGNFPGRFSGRQFSNSRSEMNVSTLELGDSALYLCASSLGHAGSSYNEQFFGPGTRLTVL.

The J gene is TRBJ2-2, the V gene TRBV2; 7 bases line up with TRBD1. V was pared by 8 bases and J by 8 bases, with 17 bases of the junction left unmatched. Germline assignment: CDR1 SNHLY and CDR2 FYNNEI. This CDR3 is built from 16 residues. Here the CDR3 reads CASDRSGTAFPGELFF. The CDR3 DNA reads TGTGCCAGCGACAGGTCAGGGACAGCCTTCCCAGGGGAGCTGTTTTTT. The complete variable domain, with remaining parts taken from reference TRBV2 and TRBJ2-2, reads EPEVTQTPSHQVTQMGQEVILRCVPISNHLYFYWYRQILGQKVEFLVSFYNNEISEKSEIFDDQFSVERPDGSNFTLKIRSTKLEDSAMYFCASDRSGTAFPGELFFGEGSRLTVL.

The chain combines TRBV15 with TRBJ2-7; the D is unclear. V gave up 0 bases and J gave up 3 bases, with 9 bases separating them. In germline, CDR1 is LNHNV, CDR2 YYDKDF (reference sequence). This CDR3 comprises 14 residues. CDR3 loop: CATSRDHGDYEQYF. The CDR3 DNA reads TGTGCCACCAGCAGAGATCATGGGGACTACGAGCAGTACTTC.

V and J are TRBV19 and TRBJ2-2; D not certain. CDR3 length equals 12 residues. In germline, CDR1 is LNHDA, CDR2 SQIVND (reference sequence). The V gene lost 5 bases and the J gene lost 6 bases, with 7 bases spanning the gap. In DNA form, the CDR3 reads TGTGCCAGTAGTCGCGGCCCCGGGGAGCTGTTTTTT. The encoded protein is CASSRGPGELFF.

The chain links TRBV2 to TRBJ2-1, with 13 bases matching TRBD2. The CDR3 totals 15 residues. The J segment lost 10 bases and the V segment lost 6 bases, leaving 9 bases of the junction unmatched. CDR1 and CDR2 from the germline V gene are SNHLY and FYNNEI. The CDR3 DNA reads as TGTGCCAGCAGGGCGTATGGACTAGCGGGAGACGAGCAGTTCTTC. This translates into CASRAYGLAGDEQFF.

The rearrangement uses TRBV14 and TRBJ1-1; no firm D call. The V and J ends lost 1 base and 12 bases respectively, with 12 bases between them. The CDR3 is 12 residues long. Germline V gene lookup returns CDR1 SGHDN and CDR2 FVKESK. Here the CDR3 DNA reads TGTGCCAGCAGCCAAGTCCCGCAGAGACCTTTCTTT. Its translation: CASSQVPQRPFF.

The V and J genes are TRBV2 and TRBJ2-6, with 8 bases identical to TRBD2. CDR1 and CDR2 (germline): SNHLY, FYNNEI. The CDR3 consists of 15 residues. V dropped 7 bases and J dropped 2; count of bases not matched to a gene: 4. The CDR3 is CASTMRGAGANVLTF. The CDR3 bases are TGTGCCAGCACTATGCGGGGGGCTGGGGCCAACGTCCTGACTTTC.

The chain recombines TRBV24-1 with TRBJ2-3; 10 bases are a match to TRBD1. CDR3 length: 13 amino acids. Losses at the gene ends were 11 bases for V and 0 bases for J; bases not matched to a gene: 1. CDR1 is KGHDR, CDR2 SFDVKD, per germline. This CDR3 reads CAMGQGSTDTQYF. The DNA of the CDR3 is TGTGCCATGGGACAGGGGAGCACAGATACGCAGTATTTT.

This sequence joins TRBV7-9 and TRBJ2-1, with D possibly being TRBD1 (6 bases). Germline loops: CDR1 SEHNR, CDR2 FQNEAQ (reference sequence). The CDR3 is made up of 16 amino acids. V lost 5 bases and J 3 bases, leaving 17 bases between the germline ends. CDR3 sequence reads: CASSGIGGVGYNEQFF. The CDR3 nucleotides read TGTGCCAGCAGCGGCATAGGGGGAGTGGGCTACAATGAGCAGTTCTTC.

This clonotype turned up a few times. The chain carries TRBV20-1 and TRBJ2-7, with D possibly matching TRBD2 (6 bases). The CDR3 covers 14 residues. CDR1 is DFQATT and CDR2 is SNEGSKA in the germline V gene (reference sequence). V shed 3 bases and J shed 2 bases, with 14 bases lying between them. This CDR3 reads CSASNSGGTYEQYF. The CDR3 DNA is TGCAGTGCTAGTAATAGCGGTGGGACCTACGAGCAGTACTTC.

The gene calls are TRBV7-9 and TRBJ2-7; D call uncertain. Germline CDR1 SEHNR, CDR2 FQNEAQ (reference sequence). This CDR3 contains 15 residues. Trimming cost V 5 bases and J 5 bases, with 19 bases left between them. As DNA, the CDR3 is TGTGCCAGCAGCCAAGATTTGACTCCGGCCCACGAGCAGTACTTC. This encodes CASSQDLTPAHEQYF.

The chain recombines TRBV7-9 with TRBJ2-1, with a possible D match to TRBD1 (6 bases). Germline V CDR1 and CDR2: SEHNR, FQNEAQ (reference sequence). V lost 5 bases and J lost 7, with 15 bases in between. The CDR3 runs to 14 residues. The CDR3 sequence: CASSRSDSRNEQFF. In nucleotides, the CDR3 is TGTGCCAGCAGCCGATCGGACAGTCGGAATGAGCAGTTCTTC.

The rearrangement joins TRBV7-9 to TRBJ1-6, with D hard to call. Between the trimmed V and J ends, which lost 5 bases and 11 bases, there was a span of 13 bases. The germline gives CDR1 SEHNR, CDR2 FQNEAQ (reference sequence). This CDR3 has 13 residues. The CDR3 sequence: CASSPRTETPLHF. The CDR3 DNA follows: TGTGCCAGCAGCCCCCGGACCGAGACACCCCTCCACTTT.

This CDR3 is CASSFPGDYGYTF. The CDR3 DNA follows: TGTGCCAGCAGCTTCCCCGGGGATTATGGCTACACCTTC. The chain links TRBV5-6 to TRBJ1-2; D not certain. Germline V gene sequence: CDR1 SGHDT, CDR2 YYEEEE. V was pared by 2 bases and J by 5 bases, with 10 bases between. CDR3 size: 13 residues.

This chain connects TRBV5-8 to TRBJ2-6; no definite D call. CDR3 length equals 14 residues. CDR1 is SGHTS and CDR2 is YDEGEE in the germline V gene. The V gene lost 3 bases and the J gene lost 4 bases, with 8 bases spanning the gap. For the CDR3, the DNA is TGTGCCAGCAGCTCCGAGTCCGGGGCCAACGTCCTGACTTTC. Residues: CASSSESGANVLTF.

This clonotype appeared many times. This chain links TRBV4-1 with TRBJ2-3, with 11 bases fitting TRBD2. Trimming took 1 base from V and 7 from J; bases not matched to a gene: 4. The CDR3 sequence is 15 residues long. CDR1 is MGHRA, CDR2 YSYEKL, per germline. The CDR3 region has the DNA TGCGCCAGCAGCCAAGGTCTAGCGGGGGGCCATACGCAGTATTTT. Residues: CASSQGLAGGHTQYF.